This T cell receptor (beta chain) was found in a study of identical twins listed by TCRdb under 2016. Background for the entire study: The study deep-sequenced TCR alpha and beta repertoires from monozygotic twins, unrelated adults of various ages and cord blood to test whether fetal clonotypes persist. To rule out contamination, replicate twin experiments were performed at different times with different library preparation protocols. Overall study results and their limits: The excess sharing between twins in beta out-of-frame sequences was weaker because fewer shared sequences reduced the signal-to-noise ratio. Recombination models systematically underestimated out-of-frame TCR alpha sharing in monozygotic twins but agreed with sharing between unrelated individuals. Abundant cord blood beta clonotypes carried fewer insertions; young adult naive repertoires showed a weaker similar trend, while memory repertoires showed none. Compared with coincidental sharing between unrelated individuals, out-of-frame TCR alpha sequences shared between twins showed an excess of sequences with low generation probability. Invariant T cells such as MAIT and iNKT could partly confound zero-insertion analyses, although diverse VJ usage argued against such confounding for most clonotypes. Because the same donors could not be followed over many years, the conclusions depended on cross-sectional statistical analysis.

Every donor in the study was a healthy Caucasian. The twin cohort comprised three pairs of female monozygotic twins, all aged about 18 to 30 years. Peripheral blood mononuclear cells were used as the source from which RNA for TCR libraries was isolated. The library was made by 5' RACE. Sequenced on an Illumina HiSeq 2000. Template switching introduced a universal primer binding site; the final cDNA contained a unique molecular identifier, enabling accurate counting of TCR cDNA molecules. First-strand cDNA for TCR alpha and beta chains was synthesized from specific primers in the conserved constant-segment region. To control for contamination, every cDNA library was double barcoded, receiving both a SMART-Mk sample barcode and Illumina barcodes. TruSeq adapter sequences along with Illumina sample barcodes were introduced in two successive PCR steps. The Illumina HiSeq platform was used with custom primers to sequence TCR alpha and beta cDNA libraries. Per the original workflow: MiGEC processed the raw reads to extract unique molecular identifiers, while MiXCR was used to determine the CDR3 positions. Recombination models were inferred per individual with the repgenHMM and IGoR tools using an EM algorithm. Shared clonotype analysis was performed with the tcR package in R, normalizing sharing by the product of cloneset sizes. To study raw recombination without the effects of thymic and clonal selection, out-of-frame nonproductive sequences were analyzed. Using fastp trimming at Q25 and MiXCR clonotype assembly, TCRdb reanalyzed the public sequencing data and kept in-frame beta chains. For every CDR3 protein sequence, its rows merge into one entry that carries the most common genes and DNA. The V and J calls here are based on TCRdb, not the publication. A total of 550,000 to 800,000 distinct CDR3 sequences appear in this sample, around 7.4% of them only once. The ten largest clones add up to roughly 1.6% of the sample.

Reading from cysteine to phenylalanine, the CDR3 counts 15 amino acids. The entry retains the CDR3 DNA only, 45 bases that are in frame from base 1. The germline V gene specifies SNHLY as CDR1 and FYNNEI as CDR2. Here V drops 7 bases and J drops 5 bases, and the junction holds 9 bases not matched to any gene. At least ten counts were recorded for this clonotype. The specificity of this receptor is unknown. No clone much larger than this one lies a single base away; base qualities are absent. These sequences were also reported in another study, on yellow fever vaccine responses in identical twins. The second paper further reports: The authors reported that the T cell response to vaccination in identical twins appeared partly convergent and partly personalized. In the study, vaccine-responding T cell clones were precisely tracked in identical twins.

Here the chain combines TRBV2 and TRBJ2-1; TRBD2 matches 9 bases in the middle. The sample was PBMCs. This receptor was identified in a woman in her late teens or twenties in good health. CDR3 loop: CASNQGLATNNEQFF. The DNA reads as follows: TGTGCCAGCAACCAGGGACTAGCCACGAACAATGAGCAGTTCTTC. When the CDR3 is completed using the reference TRBV2 and TRBJ2-1 genes on either side, the full variable domain is EPEVTQTPSHQVTQMGQEVILRCVPISNHLYFYWYRQILGQKVEFLVSFYNNEISEKSEIFDDQFSVERPDGSNFTLKIRSTKLEDSAMYFCASNQGLATNNEQFFGPGTRLTVL.